Below, 27 T cell receptor beta chains from the same sample are listed, as sequenced in a study of shared clonotypes between healthy human individuals. The protocol was immunoSEQ multiplex PCR, while the TCRdb copy is restricted to in-frame clones and leaves out a portion. The sample has over a million clones, 98% seen once. The sample comprised naive CD4+ T cells sorted from blood. Regarding subset: CD45RA+ positively selected. These receptors were obtained from a man aged 30 to 45 in good health.

J is TRBJ2-7 and V is TRBV7-8, with D perhaps TRBD1 or TRBD2 (5 bases each). CDR1 is SGHVS and CDR2 is FQNEAQ in the germline V gene. This CDR3 region has 16 residues. The V end lost 0 bases, the J end lost 2 bases, and 14 bases lay between the germline ends. The CDR3 reads CASSLAGPPITYEQYF. The CDR3 DNA reads as TGTGCCAGCAGCTTAGCGGGACCGCCGATTACCTACGAGCAGTACTTC.

The chain is built from TRBV7-9 and TRBJ1-3, with D unresolved. Germline CDR1 is SEHNR and CDR2 is FQNEAQ (reference sequence). The CDR3 consists of 15 residues. Trimming took off 1 base at V and 5 bases at J, with 12 bases between the two ends. The CDR3 loop is CASSLGDGARNTIYF. The CDR3 nucleotides are TGTGCCAGCAGCTTAGGAGACGGAGCGAGAAACACCATATATTTT.

CDR3 sequence: CASRPTGASLSNEQFF. The CDR3 DNA reads TGTGCCAGCAGGCCGACAGGGGCTAGTCTCAGCAATGAGCAGTTCTTC. The chain uses TRBV28 and TRBJ2-1, with TRBD1 matching over 8 bases. This CDR3 comprises 16 residues. The germline V gene encodes CDR1 MDHEN and CDR2 SYDVKM. The J segment lost 6 bases and the V segment lost 6 bases, leaving 13 bases of the junction unmatched.

This clone was seen just once. The chain recombines TRBV2 with TRBJ2-3; perhaps TRBD2 as D (6 bases). V dropped 6 bases and J dropped 0 bases, with 19 bases sitting between them. The germline V gene has CDR1 SNHLY and CDR2 FYNNEI. This CDR3 has 17 amino acids. This CDR3 is CASRRSLRESSTDTQYF. The CDR3 DNA reads as TGTGCCAGCAGGAGAAGCCTCCGGGAGAGCAGCACAGATACGCAGTATTTT.

The chain links TRBV7-2 to TRBJ2-7; TRBD2 aligns across 9 bases. This CDR3 comprises 15 residues. V shed 5 bases, J shed 5 bases, and the junction held 10 bases outside the gene matches. Germline V gene lookup returns CDR1 SGHTA and CDR2 FQGNSA. CDR3 region: CASSDASGTRHEQYF. CDR3 nucleotide sequence: TGTGCCAGCAGCGACGCTAGCGGGACTCGACACGAGCAGTACTTC.

The chain combines TRBV28 with TRBJ1-2; 10 bases match TRBD1. Germline V gene sequence: CDR1 MDHEN, CDR2 SYDVKM. The CDR3 covers 12 residues. The V segment lost 5 bases and the J segment 10 bases; nucleotides outside the gene matches: 4. CDR3 in DNA: TGTGCCAGCAGTGACAGGGGGCGCGCCTACACCTTC. Its translation: CASSDRGRAYTF.

The chain uses TRBV7-9 and TRBJ2-5; the match to TRBD2 covers 13 bases. CDR1 is SEHNR, CDR2 FQNEAQ, per germline (reference sequence). The CDR3 has 15 residues. Trimming at V came to 5 bases and at J to 2 bases, leaving 2 bases not matched to a gene. The CDR3 reads CASSRGLAGQETQYF. Here the CDR3 DNA reads TGTGCCAGCAGCAGGGGACTAGCGGGACAAGAGACCCAGTACTTC.

V usage is TRBV27 and J usage is TRBJ2-5, with D tentatively TRBD2 (6 bases). The V and J ends lost 2 bases and 2 bases respectively, with 12 bases between them. The CDR3 extends over 15 amino acids. From germline, CDR1 is MNHEY and CDR2 SMNVEV (reference sequence). The CDR3 reads CASSLRLGTQETQYF. CDR3 DNA sequence: TGTGCCAGCAGTTTAAGGTTAGGGACTCAAGAGACCCAGTACTTC.

This chain joins TRBV6-1 and TRBJ1-1; D perhaps matches TRBD1 (5 bases). Germline V gives CDR1 MNHNS, CDR2 SASEGT. This CDR3 comprises 14 residues. The V end was cut by 6 bases, the J end by 3 bases, with 14 bases between. The CDR3 sequence: CASRPSRGYTEAFF. CDR3 DNA: TGTGCCAGCAGACCATCGAGGGGATACACTGAAGCTTTCTTT.

This sequence joins TRBV18 and TRBJ1-1, with no clear D. CDR3 size: 15 residues. Trimming took off 2 bases at V and 0 bases at J, with 10 bases between the two ends. Germline CDR1 and CDR2: KGHSH and LQKENI. CDR3 sequence: CASSPIGEMNTEAFF. Here the CDR3 DNA reads TGTGCCAGCTCACCAATAGGAGAAATGAACACTGAAGCTTTCTTT.

The J gene is TRBJ2-7, the V gene TRBV6-5; D gene uncertain. The CDR3 is made up of 13 amino acids. Trimming stripped 6 bases from V and 2 bases from J, with 11 bases between. The germline gives CDR1 MNHEY, CDR2 SVGAGI. CDR3 DNA: TGTGCCAGCAGCCAAGTACCTACCTACGAGCAGTACTTC. Protein product: CASSQVPTYEQYF.

This clone was observed a single time. V and J are TRBV7-3 and TRBJ2-1; TRBD2 aligns across 10 bases. This CDR3 has 16 residues. Germline CDR1 reads SGHTA; CDR2 reads FQGTGA. The J segment lost 7 bases and the V segment lost 10 bases, leaving 16 bases of the junction unmatched. The CDR3 spells CATSGRASGSMNEQFF. The DNA of the CDR3 is TGTGCCACCTCGGGGAGGGCTAGCGGGAGTATGAATGAGCAGTTCTTC.

The V call is TRBV28, the J call TRBJ2-7; the match to TRBD2 covers 7 bases. V dropped 6 bases and J dropped 4; count of bases not matched to a gene: 6. Per germline, CDR1 MDHEN and CDR2 SYDVKM. The CDR3 contains 13 residues. CDR3 DNA sequence: TGTGCCAGCAGGCTATCAGCGGGATACGAGCAGTACTTC. It yields the protein CASRLSAGYEQYF.

The chain combines TRBV5-4 with TRBJ2-1, with D tentatively TRBD2 (6 bases). The CDR3 runs to 16 residues. Per the germline V gene, CDR1 is SGHNT and CDR2 is YYREEE (reference sequence). Trimming removed 6 bases at V and 5 bases at J, with 21 bases between. The chain's CDR3 is CASNRSPGLANNEQFF. CDR3 in DNA: TGTGCCAGCAACCGTTCCCCGGGACTCGCGAACAATGAGCAGTTCTTC.

V gene TRBV30 combines with J gene TRBJ2-7; D is uncertain. CDR3 length: 13 residues. Trimming removed 0 bases from V and 2 bases from J, with 8 bases in between. Germline V lookup: CDR1 GTSNPN, CDR2 SVGIG (reference sequence). The CDR3 DNA sequence: TGTGCCTGGAGTGTATACGGTACCTACGAGCAGTACTTC. This codes for CAWSVYGTYEQYF.

This chain uses TRBV10-1 with TRBJ2-1; D perhaps matches TRBD2 (5 bases). The length of the CDR3 is 15 residues. The germline CDR1 and CDR2 sequences are WNHNN and SYGVQD (reference sequence). V was clipped by 4 bases and J by 3 bases, with 13 bases between them. The DNA for the CDR3 is TGCGCCAGCAGTGGAAAGGGAGTTGACTACAATGAGCAGTTCTTC. Its protein product is CASSGKGVDYNEQFF.

This chain joins TRBV6-6 and TRBJ2-5; D gene uncertain. This CDR3 is built from 14 residues. V dropped 0 bases and J dropped 2 bases, with 7 bases sitting between them. Germline V lookup: CDR1 MNHNY, CDR2 SVGAGI (reference sequence). As DNA, the CDR3 is TGTGCCAGCAGTTACTCCTGGGGACAAGAGACCCAGTACTTC. Its protein is CASSYSWGQETQYF.

The J gene is TRBJ2-7, the V gene TRBV5-3; 8 bases are a match to TRBD1. TRBV5-3 is an ORF, with its function uncertain. Unmatched junction bases numbered 3, after V lost 4 bases and J lost 3 bases. The CDR3 runs to 13 residues. CDR3 loop: CARSHTGGYEQYF. The DNA of the CDR3 is TGTGCCAGAAGCCATACAGGGGGCTACGAGCAGTACTTC.

A single count supports this clone. This sequence joins TRBV5-1 and TRBJ1-5; D unclear. Germline CDR1 SGHRS, CDR2 YFSETQ. Trimming left V 0 bases short and J 11 bases short, with 9 bases between. The CDR3 spans 12 residues. The CDR3 is CASSLGGRAQHF. The CDR3 DNA reads as TGCGCCAGCAGCTTGGGGGGAAGGGCCCAGCATTTT.

This chain connects TRBV18 to TRBJ1-2, with TRBD1 matching over 11 bases. Germline CDR1 is KGHSH and CDR2 is LQKENI. The CDR3 is 14 amino acids. Trimming took 2 bases from V and 7 from J; bases not matched to a gene: 3. The CDR3 protein is CASSPGTGGVGYTF. CDR3 coding DNA: TGTGCCAGCTCACCAGGGACAGGGGGAGTTGGCTACACCTTC.

V gene TRBV7-9 combines with J gene TRBJ1-2; D unclear. CDR1 SEHNR and CDR2 FQNEAQ come from the germline V gene (reference sequence). The V end lost 8 bases, the J end lost 7 bases, and 11 bases lay between the germline ends. The CDR3 has 11 residues. CDR3 sequence reads: CASAKLAGYTF. CDR3 DNA: TGTGCCAGCGCCAAACTAGCTGGCTACACCTTC. Variable domain in full (rest from reference TRBV7-9 and TRBJ1-2): DTGVSQNPRHKITKRGQNVTFRCDPISEHNRLYWYRQTLGQGPEFLTYFQNEAQLEKSRLLSDRFSAERPKGSFSTLEIQRTEQGDSAMYLCASAKLAGYTFGSGTRLTVV.

V and J are TRBV30 and TRBJ2-7; D is unresolved. V was clipped by 5 bases and J by 6 bases, with 14 bases between them. Germline CDR1 GTSNPN, CDR2 SVGIG (reference sequence). CDR3 size: 12 residues. This chain's CDR3 is CAWARPGVEQYF. The DNA of the CDR3 is TGTGCCTGGGCCCGTCCTGGTGTCGAGCAGTACTTC.

The V and J genes are TRBV4-1 and TRBJ1-2, with 7 bases identical to TRBD1. This CDR3 has 17 amino acids. Germline lookup yields CDR1 MGHRA and CDR2 YSYEKL. After removal of 4 bases from V and 3 bases from J, the junction contained 14 bases not matched to a gene. This chain's CDR3 is CASSPSGPGTVDYGYTF. DNA for the CDR3: TGCGCCAGCAGCCCCTCAGGGCCCGGGACAGTTGACTATGGCTACACCTTC.

This clone was found once. V usage is TRBV18 and J usage is TRBJ2-5; 10 positions agree with TRBD2. This CDR3 is built from 16 residues. CDR1 KGHSH and CDR2 LQKENI come from the germline V gene. V shed 4 bases and J 5 bases; nucleotides not matched to a gene: 10. Here the CDR3 reads CASSQYRLAGVETQYF. CDR3 DNA sequence: TGTGCCAGCTCACAATACCGCCTAGCGGGAGTGGAGACCCAGTACTTC. Full variable domain (outside the CDR3, taken from reference TRBV18 and TRBJ2-5): NAGVMQNPRHLVRRRGQEARLRCSPMKGHSHVYWYRQLPEEGLKFMVYLQKENIIDESGMPKERFSAEFPKEGPSILRIQQVVRGDSAAYFCASSQYRLAGVETQYFGPGTRLLVL.

This clone appeared once. The same CDR3 can be traced to other DNA sequences in this sample. The chain couples TRBV2 to TRBJ1-4; TRBD1 matches at 11 bases. CDR3 length: 14 residues. Germline V lookup: CDR1 SNHLY, CDR2 FYNNEI. Trimming took 5 bases from V and 5 from J; bases not matched to a gene: 1. CDR3 DNA sequence: TGTGCCAGCAGTCGGGACAGGGGGAATGAAAAACTGTTTTTT. Its protein product is CASSRDRGNEKLFF.

The chain combines TRBV5-1 with TRBJ1-2, with 9 nucleotides matching TRBD1. V was clipped by 7 bases and J by 6 bases; unmatched bases: 10. The CDR3 contains 14 residues. CDR1 is SGHRS and CDR2 is YFSETQ in the germline V gene. CDR3 protein: CASSLTGTGNGYTF. The CDR3 coding sequence is TGCGCCAGCTCCCTAACCGGGACAGGGAATGGCTACACCTTC.

The count of this clone is one. This chain connects TRBV11-2 to TRBJ2-7, with TRBD2 identical over 9 bases. The CDR3 has 15 residues. V was pared by 5 bases and J by 4 bases, with 9 bases of the junction left unmatched. Per germline, CDR1 SGHAT and CDR2 FQNNGV. DNA of the CDR3: TGTGCCAGCAGCCAGACTAGCGGAGCTGGGTACGAGCAGTACTTC. Its protein is CASSQTSGAGYEQYF.